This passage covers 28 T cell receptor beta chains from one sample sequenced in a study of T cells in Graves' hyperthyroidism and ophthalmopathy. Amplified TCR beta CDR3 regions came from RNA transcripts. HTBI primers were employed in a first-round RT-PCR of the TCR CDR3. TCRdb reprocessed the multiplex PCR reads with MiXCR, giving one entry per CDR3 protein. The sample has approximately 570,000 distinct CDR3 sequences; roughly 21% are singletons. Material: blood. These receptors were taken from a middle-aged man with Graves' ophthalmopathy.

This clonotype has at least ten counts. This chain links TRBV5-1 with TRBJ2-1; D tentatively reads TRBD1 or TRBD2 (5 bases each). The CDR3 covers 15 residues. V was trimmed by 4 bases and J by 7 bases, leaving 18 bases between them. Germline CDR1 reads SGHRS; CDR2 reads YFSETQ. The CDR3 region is CASSQAGTPENEQFF. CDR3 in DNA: TGCGCCAGCAGCCAAGCCGGGACGCCGGAGAATGAGCAGTTCTTC.

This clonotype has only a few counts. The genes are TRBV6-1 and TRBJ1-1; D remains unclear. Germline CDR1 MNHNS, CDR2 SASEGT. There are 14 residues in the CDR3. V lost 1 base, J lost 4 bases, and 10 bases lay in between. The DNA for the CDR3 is TGTGCCAGCAGTGAAGTGCTTACCCCCACTGAAGCTTTCTTT. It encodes CASSEVLTPTEAFF.

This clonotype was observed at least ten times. DNA for the CDR3: TGTGCCAGCAGCCAAGTATGGGGCTCCTACAATGAGCAGTTCTTC. Translated, it gives CASSQVWGSYNEQFF. The J gene is TRBJ2-1, the V gene TRBV3-1, with unresolved D. Trimming took 1 base from V and 0 from J, leaving 7 bases between them. This CDR3 comprises 15 residues. Germline-derived CDR1 and CDR2 are LGHDT and YNNKEL (reference sequence).

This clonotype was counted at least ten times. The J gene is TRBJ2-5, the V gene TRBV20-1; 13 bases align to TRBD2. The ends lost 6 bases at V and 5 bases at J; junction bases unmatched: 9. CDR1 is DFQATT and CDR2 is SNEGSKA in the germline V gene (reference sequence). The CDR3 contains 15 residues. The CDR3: CSAIRMGLAGETQYF. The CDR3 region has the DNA TGCAGTGCAATCCGAATGGGACTAGCGGGGGAGACCCAGTACTTC.

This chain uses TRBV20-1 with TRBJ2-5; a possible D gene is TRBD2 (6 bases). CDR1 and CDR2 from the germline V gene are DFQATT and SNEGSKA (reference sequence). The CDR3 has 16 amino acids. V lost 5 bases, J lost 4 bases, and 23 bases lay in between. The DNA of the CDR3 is TGCAGTGCTTTCTCTCCGACTAGTAGTTGGGGAGAGACCCAGTACTTC. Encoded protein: CSAFSPTSSWGETQYF.

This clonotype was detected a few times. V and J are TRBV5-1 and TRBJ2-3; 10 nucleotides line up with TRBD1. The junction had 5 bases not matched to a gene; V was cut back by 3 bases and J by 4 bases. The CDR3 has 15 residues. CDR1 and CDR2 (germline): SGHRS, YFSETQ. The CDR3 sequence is CASSSTGGRSDTQYF. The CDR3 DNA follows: TGCGCCAGCAGCTCGACAGGGGGCAGGTCAGATACGCAGTATTTT.

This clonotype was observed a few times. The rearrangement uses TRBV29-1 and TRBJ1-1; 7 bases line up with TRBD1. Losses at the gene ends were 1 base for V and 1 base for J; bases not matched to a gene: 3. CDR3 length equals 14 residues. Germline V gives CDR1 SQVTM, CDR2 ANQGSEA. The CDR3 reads CSVEGQGKNTEAFF. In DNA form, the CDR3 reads TGCAGCGTTGAAGGACAGGGAAAGAACACTGAAGCTTTCTTT. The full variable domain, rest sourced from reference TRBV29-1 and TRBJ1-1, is SAVISQKPSRDICQRGTSLTIQCQVDSQVTMMFWYRQQPGQSLTLIATANQGSEATYESGFVIDKFPISRPNLTFSTLTVSNMSPEDSSIYLCSVEGQGKNTEAFFGQGTRLTVV.

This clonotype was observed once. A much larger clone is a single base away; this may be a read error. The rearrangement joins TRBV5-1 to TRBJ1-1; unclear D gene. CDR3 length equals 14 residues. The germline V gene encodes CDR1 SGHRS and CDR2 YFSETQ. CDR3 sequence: CASSLSTASTDAFF. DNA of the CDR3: TGCGCCAGCAGCTTATCGACGGCAAGCACTGATGCTTTCTTT.

This CDR3 reads CASSLQTGQIYGYTF. CDR3 nucleotide sequence: TGCGCCAGCAGCCTGCAGACGGGACAGATCTATGGCTACACCTTC. The chain links TRBV4-3 to TRBJ1-2; 7 bases are a match to TRBD1. The CDR3 length is 15 residues. Germline V CDR1 and CDR2: LGHNA, YSLEER. The V segment lost 4 bases and the J segment 4 bases; nucleotides outside the gene matches: 9.

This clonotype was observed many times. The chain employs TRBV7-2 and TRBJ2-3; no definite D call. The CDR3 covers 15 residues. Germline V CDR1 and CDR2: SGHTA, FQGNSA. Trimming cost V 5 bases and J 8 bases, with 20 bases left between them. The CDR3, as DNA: TGTGCCAGCAGCGCCGCGTCCCTTCCCGCGGCTACGCAGTATTTT. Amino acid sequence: CASSAASLPAATQYF.

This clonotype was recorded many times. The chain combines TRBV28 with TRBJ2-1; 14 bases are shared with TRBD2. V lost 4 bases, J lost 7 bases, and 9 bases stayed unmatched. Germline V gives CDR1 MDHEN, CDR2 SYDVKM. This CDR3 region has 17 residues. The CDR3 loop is CASSSPGGTSGRNEQFF. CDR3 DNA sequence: TGTGCCAGCAGTTCCCCGGGGGGGACTAGCGGGAGAAATGAGCAGTTCTTC.

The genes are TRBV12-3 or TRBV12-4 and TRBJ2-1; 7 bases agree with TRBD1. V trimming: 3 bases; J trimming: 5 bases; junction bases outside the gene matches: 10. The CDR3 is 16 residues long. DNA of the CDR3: TGTGCCAGCAGTTTGTTTCCCCAGGGGGTGAACAATGAGCAGTTCTTC. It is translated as CASSLFPQGVNNEQFF.

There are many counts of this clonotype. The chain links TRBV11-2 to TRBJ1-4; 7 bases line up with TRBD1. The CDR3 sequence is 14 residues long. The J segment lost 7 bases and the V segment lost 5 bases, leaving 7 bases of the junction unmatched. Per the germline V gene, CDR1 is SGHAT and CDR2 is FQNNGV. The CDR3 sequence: CASSPRTGSEKLFF. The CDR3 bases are TGTGCCAGCAGCCCCCGGACAGGTTCTGAAAAACTGTTTTTT.

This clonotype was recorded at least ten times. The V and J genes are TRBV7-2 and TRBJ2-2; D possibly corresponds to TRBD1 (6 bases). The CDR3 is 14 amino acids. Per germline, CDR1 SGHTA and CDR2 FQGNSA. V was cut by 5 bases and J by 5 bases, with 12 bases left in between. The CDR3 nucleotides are TGTGCCAGCAGCCTGGGACAAATTACCGGGGAGCTGTTTTTT. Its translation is CASSLGQITGELFF.

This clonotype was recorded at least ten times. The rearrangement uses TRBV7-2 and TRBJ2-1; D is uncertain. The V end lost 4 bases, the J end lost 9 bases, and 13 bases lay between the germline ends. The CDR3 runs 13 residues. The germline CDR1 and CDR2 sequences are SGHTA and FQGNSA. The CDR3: CASSSRAVIEQFF. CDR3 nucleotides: TGTGCCAGCAGCTCCCGGGCCGTCATTGAGCAGTTCTTC. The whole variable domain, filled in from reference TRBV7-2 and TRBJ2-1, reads GAGVSQSPSNKVTEKGKDVELRCDPISGHTALYWYRQSLGQGLEFLIYFQGNSAPDKSGLPSDRFSAERTGGSVSTLTIQRTQQEDSAVYLCASSSRAVIEQFFGPGTRLTVL.

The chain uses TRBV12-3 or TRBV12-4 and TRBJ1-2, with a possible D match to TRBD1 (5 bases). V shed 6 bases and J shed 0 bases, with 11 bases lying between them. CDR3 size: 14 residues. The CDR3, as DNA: TGTGCCAGCAGGAGGGACTTTCCTAACTATGGCTACACCTTC. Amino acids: CASRRDFPNYGYTF.

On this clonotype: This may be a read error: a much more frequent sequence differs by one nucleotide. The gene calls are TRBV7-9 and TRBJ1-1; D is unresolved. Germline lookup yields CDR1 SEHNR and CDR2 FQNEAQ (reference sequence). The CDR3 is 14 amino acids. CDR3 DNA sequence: TGTGCCGGCAGCTTAATAGCGGGAGTCACTGAAGCTTTCTTT. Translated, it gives CAGSLIAGVTEAFF.

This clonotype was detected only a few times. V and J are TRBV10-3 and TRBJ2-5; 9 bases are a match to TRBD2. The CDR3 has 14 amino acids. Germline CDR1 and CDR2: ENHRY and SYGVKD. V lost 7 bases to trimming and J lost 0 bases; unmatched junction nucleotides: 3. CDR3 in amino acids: CAITASGDQETQYF. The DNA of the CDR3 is TGTGCCATCACGGCTAGCGGGGACCAAGAGACCCAGTACTTC.

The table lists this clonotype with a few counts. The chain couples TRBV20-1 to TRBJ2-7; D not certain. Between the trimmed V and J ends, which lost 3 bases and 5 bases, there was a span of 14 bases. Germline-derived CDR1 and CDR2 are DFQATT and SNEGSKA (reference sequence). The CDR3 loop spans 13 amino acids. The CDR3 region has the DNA TGCAGTGCTAGGCTCAGTACCCGGGACGAGCAGTACTTC. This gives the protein CSARLSTRDEQYF.

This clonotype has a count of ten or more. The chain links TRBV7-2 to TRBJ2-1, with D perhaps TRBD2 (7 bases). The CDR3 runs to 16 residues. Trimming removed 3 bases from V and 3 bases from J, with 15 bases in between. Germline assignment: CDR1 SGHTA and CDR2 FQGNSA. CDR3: CASSFRGARGYNEQFF. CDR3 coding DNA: TGTGCCAGCAGCTTTCGGGGGGCAAGGGGCTACAATGAGCAGTTCTTC.

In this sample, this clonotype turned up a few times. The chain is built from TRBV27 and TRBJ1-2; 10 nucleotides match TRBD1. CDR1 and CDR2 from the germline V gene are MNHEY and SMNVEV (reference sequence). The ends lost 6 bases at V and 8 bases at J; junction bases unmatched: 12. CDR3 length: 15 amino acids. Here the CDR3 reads CASRFLGTGAEGYTF. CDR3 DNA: TGTGCCAGCAGATTTCTGGGGACAGGGGCGGAAGGCTACACCTTC.

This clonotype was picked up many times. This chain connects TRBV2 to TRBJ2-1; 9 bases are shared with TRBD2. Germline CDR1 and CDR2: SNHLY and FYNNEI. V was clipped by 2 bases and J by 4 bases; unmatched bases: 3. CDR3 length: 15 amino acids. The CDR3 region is CASSEPSGGYNEQFF. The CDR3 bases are TGTGCCAGCAGTGAACCCAGCGGGGGGTACAATGAGCAGTTCTTC.

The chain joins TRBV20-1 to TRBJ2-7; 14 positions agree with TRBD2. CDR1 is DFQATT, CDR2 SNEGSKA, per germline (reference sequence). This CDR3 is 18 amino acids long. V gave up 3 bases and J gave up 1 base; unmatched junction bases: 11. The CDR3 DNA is TGCAGTGCTAGGGGGACTAGCGGGAGATTGGGGCGGTCCTACGAGCAGTACTTC. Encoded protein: CSARGTSGRLGRSYEQYF.

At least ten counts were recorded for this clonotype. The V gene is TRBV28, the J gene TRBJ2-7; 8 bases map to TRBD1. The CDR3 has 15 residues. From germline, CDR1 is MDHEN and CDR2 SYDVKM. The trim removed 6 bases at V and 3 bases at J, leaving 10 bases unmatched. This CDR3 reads CASSPPRTGRYEQYF. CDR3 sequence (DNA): TGTGCCAGCAGCCCCCCCCGGACAGGGCGCTACGAGCAGTACTTC.

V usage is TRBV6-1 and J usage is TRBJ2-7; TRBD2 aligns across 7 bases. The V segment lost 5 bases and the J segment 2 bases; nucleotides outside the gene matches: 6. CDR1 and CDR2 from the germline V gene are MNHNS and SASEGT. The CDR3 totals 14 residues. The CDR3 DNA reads TGTGCCAGCAGTAGATCAGGACTAGCCTACGAGCAGTACTTC. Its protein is CASSRSGLAYEQYF.

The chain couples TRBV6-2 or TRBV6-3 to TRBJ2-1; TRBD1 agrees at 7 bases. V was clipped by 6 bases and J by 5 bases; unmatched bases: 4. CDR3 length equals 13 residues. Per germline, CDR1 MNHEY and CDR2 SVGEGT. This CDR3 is CASSPQGDNEQFF. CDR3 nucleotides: TGTGCCAGCAGCCCCCAGGGGGACAATGAGCAGTTCTTC.

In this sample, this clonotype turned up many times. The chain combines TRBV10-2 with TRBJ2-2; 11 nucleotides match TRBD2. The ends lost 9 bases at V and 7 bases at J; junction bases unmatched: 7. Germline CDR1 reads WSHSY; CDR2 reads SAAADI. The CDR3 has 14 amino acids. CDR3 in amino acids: CASFSGGAGGELFF. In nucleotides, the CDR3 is TGCGCCAGTTTTAGCGGGGGGGCAGGCGGGGAGCTGTTTTTT.

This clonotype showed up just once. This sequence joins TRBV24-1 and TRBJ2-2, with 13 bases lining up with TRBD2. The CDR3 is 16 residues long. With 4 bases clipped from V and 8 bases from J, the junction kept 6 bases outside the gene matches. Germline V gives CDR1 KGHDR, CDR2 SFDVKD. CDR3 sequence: CATSEIGLAGAGELFF. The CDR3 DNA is TGTGCCACCAGTGAAATCGGACTAGCGGGAGCTGGGGAGCTGTTTTTT.